This passage covers 8 T cell receptor beta chains from one sample sequenced in a study of blood T cell repertoires in COVID-19. Only in-frame clones appear in the TCRdb table, and some are missing; sequencing was by immunoSEQ multiplex PCR. The sample gives a few hundred thousand clones, roughly four fifths of which show up once; 3.4% is in the top ten. Material for sequencing was PBMCs or T cells enriched from blood (not recorded which). These receptor sequences come from a man aged 50-60 years who had recovered from COVID-19.

The chain links TRBV6-2 or TRBV6-3 to TRBJ2-4; 10 nucleotides line up with TRBD2. Per the germline V gene, CDR1 is MNHEY and CDR2 is SVGEGT. This CDR3 region has 21 residues. The trim removed 2 bases at V and 1 base at J, leaving 17 bases unmatched. CDR3 sequence: CASSYPPVSGRPSVAKNIQYF. The CDR3 region has the DNA TGTGCCAGCAGTTACCCCCCGGTTAGCGGGAGGCCGAGTGTGGCCAAAAACATTCAGTACTTC.

CDR3 nucleotide sequence: TGTGCCAGCAGCCCTCTCCGGGGGGGTAATGAGCAGTTCTTC. It yields the protein CASSPLRGGNEQFF. The V gene is TRBV11-3, the J gene TRBJ2-1; 8 bases fit TRBD2. Trimming cost V 5 bases and J 7 bases; bases outside gene matches: 7. This CDR3 is built from 14 residues. Germline lookup yields CDR1 SGHNT and CDR2 YENEEA.

The chain is built from TRBV15 and TRBJ2-1, with D perhaps matching TRBD2 (6 bases). Trimming left V 5 bases short and J 6 bases short, with 14 bases between. This CDR3 region has 14 residues. Germline V gives CDR1 LNHNV, CDR2 YYDKDF (reference sequence). This CDR3 is CATSGRSTTNEQFF. The CDR3 nucleotides are TGTGCCACCAGCGGGAGGAGCACAACCAATGAGCAGTTCTTC.

This clone was found a few times. This chain uses TRBV9 with TRBJ1-3; D may be TRBD1 (5 bases). The CDR3 is 16 residues long. The V end was cut by 0 bases, the J end by 4 bases, with 14 bases between. Germline V lookup: CDR1 SGDLS, CDR2 YYNGEE. The CDR3 reads CASSVGPGMSGNTIYF. CDR3 DNA sequence: TGTGCCAGCAGCGTAGGCCCAGGGATGTCGGGAAACACCATATATTTT.

The V gene is TRBV18, the J gene TRBJ2-7; TRBD1 matches at 7 bases. Germline V gene lookup returns CDR1 KGHSH and CDR2 LQKENI. This CDR3 comprises 14 residues. The V segment lost 0 bases and the J segment 7 bases; nucleotides outside the gene matches: 6. The CDR3 reads CASSPPRDRGEQYF. CDR3 DNA: TGTGCCAGCTCACCACCCCGGGACAGAGGAGAGCAGTACTTC.

This chain uses TRBV27 with TRBJ2-3, with 9 nucleotides matching TRBD2. The CDR3 sequence is 17 residues long. Germline lookup yields CDR1 MNHEY and CDR2 SMNVEV (reference sequence). V dropped 5 bases and J dropped 4; count of bases not matched to a gene: 13. The CDR3 loop reads CASSHSVAGESSDTQYF. As DNA, the CDR3 is TGTGCCAGCAGTCATTCAGTAGCGGGAGAAAGCTCAGATACGCAGTATTTT.

The V and J genes are TRBV7-9 and TRBJ2-1, with D hard to call. The ends were cut back, 4 bases at V and 8 bases at J, with 18 bases in the middle. The CDR3 is 15 residues long. Germline CDR1 reads SEHNR; CDR2 reads FQNEAQ (reference sequence). The CDR3 region has the DNA TGTGCCAGCAGCTCCTTAGGCGGTACCAACGATGAGCAGTTCTTC. Protein sequence: CASSSLGGTNDEQFF.

In this sample, this clone turned up once. J is TRBJ2-1 and V is TRBV12-3 or TRBV12-4; tentatively, D is TRBD2 (6 bases). The CDR3 has 13 amino acids. Trimming shortened V by 6 bases and J by 8 bases, and 14 bases separated the two germline ends. CDR3 in amino acids: CASRPTSMYEQFF. As DNA, the CDR3 is TGTGCCAGCAGGCCAACTAGCATGTATGAGCAGTTCTTC.